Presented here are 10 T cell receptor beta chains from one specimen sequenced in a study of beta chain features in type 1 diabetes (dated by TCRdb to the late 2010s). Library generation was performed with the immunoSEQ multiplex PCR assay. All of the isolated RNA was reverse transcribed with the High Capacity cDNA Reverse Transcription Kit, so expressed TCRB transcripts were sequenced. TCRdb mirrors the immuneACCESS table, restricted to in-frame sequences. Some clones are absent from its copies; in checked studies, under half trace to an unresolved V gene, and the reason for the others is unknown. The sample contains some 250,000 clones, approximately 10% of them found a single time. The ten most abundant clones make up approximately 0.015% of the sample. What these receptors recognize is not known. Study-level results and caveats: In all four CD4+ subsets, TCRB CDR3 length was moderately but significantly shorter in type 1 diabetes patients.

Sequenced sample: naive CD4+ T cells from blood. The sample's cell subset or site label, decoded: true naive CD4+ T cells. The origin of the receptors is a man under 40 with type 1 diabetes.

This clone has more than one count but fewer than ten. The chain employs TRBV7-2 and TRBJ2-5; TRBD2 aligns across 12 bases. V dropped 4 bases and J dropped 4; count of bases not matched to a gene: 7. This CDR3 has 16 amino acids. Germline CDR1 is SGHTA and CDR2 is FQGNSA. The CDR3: CASSSEGLAGRETQYF. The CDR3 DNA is TGTGCCAGCAGCTCTGAAGGACTAGCGGGGAGAGAGACCCAGTACTTC.

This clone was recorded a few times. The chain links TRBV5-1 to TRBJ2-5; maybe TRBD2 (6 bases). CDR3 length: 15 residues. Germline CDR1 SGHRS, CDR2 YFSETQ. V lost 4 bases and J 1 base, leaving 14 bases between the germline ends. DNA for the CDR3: TGCGCCAGCAGCCGATTAGCGGAATCCCAAGAGACCCAGTACTTC. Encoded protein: CASSRLAESQETQYF.

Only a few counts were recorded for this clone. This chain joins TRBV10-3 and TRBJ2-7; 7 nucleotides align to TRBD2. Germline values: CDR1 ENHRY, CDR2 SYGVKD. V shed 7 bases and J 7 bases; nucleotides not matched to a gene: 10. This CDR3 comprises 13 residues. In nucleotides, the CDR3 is TGTGCCATCACGGCGGGAGCTGGGGGGGAGCAGTACTTC. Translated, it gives CAITAGAGGEQYF.

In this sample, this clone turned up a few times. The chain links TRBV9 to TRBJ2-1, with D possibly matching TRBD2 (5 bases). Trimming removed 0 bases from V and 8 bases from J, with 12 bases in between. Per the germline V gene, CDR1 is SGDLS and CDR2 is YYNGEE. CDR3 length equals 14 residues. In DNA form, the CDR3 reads TGTGCCAGCAGCGTAGTGTCTAGCCAGGATGAGCAGTTCTTC. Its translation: CASSVVSSQDEQFF.

CDR3 region: CASSLGAGVSGYTF. The CDR3 DNA reads TGTGCCAGCAGCTTAGGTGCAGGGGTCAGTGGCTACACCTTC. The chain is built from TRBV7-9 and TRBJ1-2; D may be TRBD1 (6 bases). CDR1 is SEHNR, CDR2 FQNEAQ, per germline (reference sequence). This CDR3 has 14 amino acids. V was shortened by 1 base and J by 7 bases, with 13 bases between the two germline ends. Full variable domain (remainder filled in from reference TRBV7-9 and TRBJ1-2): DTGVSQNPRHKITKRGQNVTFRCDPISEHNRLYWYRQTLGQGPEFLTYFQNEAQLEKSRLLSDRFSAERPKGSFSTLEIQRTEQGDSAMYLCASSLGAGVSGYTFGSGTRLTVV.

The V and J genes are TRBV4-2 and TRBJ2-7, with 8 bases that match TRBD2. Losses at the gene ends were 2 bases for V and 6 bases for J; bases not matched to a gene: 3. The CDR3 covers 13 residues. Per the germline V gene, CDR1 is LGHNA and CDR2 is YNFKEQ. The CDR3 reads CASSQTGGSEQYF. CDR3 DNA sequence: TGTGCCAGCAGCCAAACGGGGGGGAGCGAGCAGTACTTC.

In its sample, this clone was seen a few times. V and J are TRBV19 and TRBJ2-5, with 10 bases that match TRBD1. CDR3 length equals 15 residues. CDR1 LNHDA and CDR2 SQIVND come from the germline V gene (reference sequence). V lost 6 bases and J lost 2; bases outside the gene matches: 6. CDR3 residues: CASSLGQGWQETQYF. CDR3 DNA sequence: TGTGCCAGTAGCCTGGGACAGGGGTGGCAAGAGACCCAGTACTTC.

The CDR3 coding sequence is TGTGCCTGGAGGCCATTAGTTAGGGGGGGGAATGAGCAGTTCTTC. This gives the protein CAWRPLVRGGNEQFF. The chain links TRBV30 to TRBJ2-1; possibly TRBD2 for D (7 bases). Germline V lookup: CDR1 GTSNPN, CDR2 SVGIG (reference sequence). The V end was cut by 3 bases, the J end by 7 bases, with 19 bases between. The CDR3 length is 15 residues.

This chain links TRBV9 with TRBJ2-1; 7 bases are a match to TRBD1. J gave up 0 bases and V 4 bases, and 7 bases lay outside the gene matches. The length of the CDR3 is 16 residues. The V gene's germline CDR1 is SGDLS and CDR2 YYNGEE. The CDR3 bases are TGTGCCAGCAGCCCCTCGACAGGGATCTCCTACAATGAGCAGTTCTTC. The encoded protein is CASSPSTGISYNEQFF.

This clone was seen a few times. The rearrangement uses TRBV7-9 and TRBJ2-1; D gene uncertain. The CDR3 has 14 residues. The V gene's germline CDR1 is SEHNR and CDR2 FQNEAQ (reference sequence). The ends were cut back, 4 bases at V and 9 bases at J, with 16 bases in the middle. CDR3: CASSSDSANIEQFF. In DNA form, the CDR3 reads TGTGCCAGCAGCTCCGACTCTGCCAACATTGAGCAGTTCTTC.